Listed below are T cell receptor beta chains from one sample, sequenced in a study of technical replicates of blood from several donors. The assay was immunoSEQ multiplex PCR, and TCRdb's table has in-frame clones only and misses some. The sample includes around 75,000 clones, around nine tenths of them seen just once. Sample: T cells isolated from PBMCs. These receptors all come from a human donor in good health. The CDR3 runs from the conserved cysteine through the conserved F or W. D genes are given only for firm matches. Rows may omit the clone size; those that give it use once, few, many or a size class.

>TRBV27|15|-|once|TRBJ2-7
TGTGCCAGCAGTTTATCAGGCCGGAGGACCTACGAGCAGTACTTC
CASSLSGRRTYEQYF
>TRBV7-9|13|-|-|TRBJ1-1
TGTGCCAGCACCGCGCCACTGACAGGAGAAGCTTTCTTT
CASTAPLTGEAFF
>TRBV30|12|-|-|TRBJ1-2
TGTGCCTGGAGTAGAGAGTTCTATGGCTACACCTTC
CAWSREFYGYTF
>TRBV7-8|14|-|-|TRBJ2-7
TGTGCCAGCAGCTTAGAGCCGGGGAACTACGAGCAGTACTTC
CASSLEPGNYEQYF
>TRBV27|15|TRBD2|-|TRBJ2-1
TGTGCCAGCAGTTTATTACTAGCGGGAGGGAATGAGCAGTTCTTC
CASSLLLAGGNEQFF
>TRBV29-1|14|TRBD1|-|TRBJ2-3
TGCAGCGTATTGTGGACAGGACACACAGATACGCAGTATTTT
CSVLWTGHTDTQYF
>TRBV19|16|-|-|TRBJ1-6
TGTGCCAGTAGGAACGTCGACCGGGTAGATAATTCACCCCTCCACTTT
CASRNVDRVDNSPLHF
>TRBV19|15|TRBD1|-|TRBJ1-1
TGTGCCAGTAGTCCGCAGGGGGGCATGAACACTGAAGCTTTCTTT
CASSPQGGMNTEAFF
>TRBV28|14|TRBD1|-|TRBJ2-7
TGTGCCAGCAGTTCCGGACAGGGTAGGAGCGAGCAGTACTTC
CASSSGQGRSEQYF
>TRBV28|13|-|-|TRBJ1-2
TGTGCCAGCAGTTCGGAGGTGCCTAAGGACTACACCTTC
CASSSEVPKDYTF
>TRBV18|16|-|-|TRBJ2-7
TGTGCCAGCTCACCACCCGGTTTAAAGAGTTTTACCGAGCAGTACTTC
CASSPPGLKSFTEQYF
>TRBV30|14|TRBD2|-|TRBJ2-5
TGTGCCTGGAGTGTAGCGGGGGGCGTCGAGACCCAGTACTTC
CAWSVAGGVETQYF
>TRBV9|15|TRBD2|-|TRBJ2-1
TGTGCCAGCAGCGCCAGCGGGGGGGCTGGGAATGAGCAGTTCTTC
CASSASGGAGNEQFF
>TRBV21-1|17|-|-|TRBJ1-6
TGTGCCAGCAGCAAAGTGGAGCCAGGGGATTATTGTTCACCCCTCCACTTT
CASSKVEPGDYCSPLHF
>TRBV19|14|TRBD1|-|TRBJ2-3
TGTGCCAGTAGTATAGGACAGGGGCCAGATACGCAGTATTTT
CASSIGQGPDTQYF
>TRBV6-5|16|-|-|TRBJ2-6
TGTGCCAGCAGTTACGTGGGGGGCTCTGGGGCCAACGTCCTGACTTTC
CASSYVGGSGANVLTF
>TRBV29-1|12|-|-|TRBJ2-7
TGCAGCGTTGGGGCAGGGAACTACGAGCAGTACTTC
CSVGAGNYEQYF
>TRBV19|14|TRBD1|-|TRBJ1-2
TGTGCCAGTAGAACTGACAGGGAAAACTATGGCTACACCTTC
CASRTDRENYGYTF
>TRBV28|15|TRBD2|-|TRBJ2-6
TGTGCCAGCAACGGGGGGAGCTCTGGGGCCAACGTCCTGACTTTC
CASNGGSSGANVLTF
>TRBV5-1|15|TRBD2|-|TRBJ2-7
TGCGCCAGCAGCTTAGGGACTAGCGGATTCGACGAGCAGTACTTC
CASSLGTSGFDEQYF
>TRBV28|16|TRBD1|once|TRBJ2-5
TGTGCCAGCAGTGGCTACAGGGGGAGATACCAAGAGACCCAGTACTTC
CASSGYRGRYQETQYF
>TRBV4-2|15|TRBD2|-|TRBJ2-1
TGTGCCAGCAGCCAAGATAAGGCCCAACTAGCGCGGCAGTTCTTC
CASSQDKAQLARQFF